The clone carrying this TCR beta chain was seen a few times. This CDR3 comprises 15 residues. Trimming removed 6 bases from V and 5 bases from J; junction bases left unmatched: 10. Germline values: CDR1 SGHTA, CDR2 FQGNSA. In the original processing: Scientists estimated how many nucleated cells there were by amplifying reference gene primers. Some clones are missing from TCRdb's copy, which holds only in-frame ones; the method was immunoSEQ multiplex PCR. V and J calls and clone size are copied from that table; D and trimming were computed from the DNA. The sample lists more than 140,000 clones, 84% occurring once. These data are taken from a study of blood T cell repertoires in COVID-19. Study-wide background: Spain, Italy and the United States supplied samples that represented acute and convalescent COVID-19. From T cells, B-cell-depleted T cells, or PBMCs came the material, which was cDNA or gDNA.

This sequence joins TRBV7-2 and TRBJ2-5; 9 bases align to TRBD1. The sequence derives from a woman aged 45 to 65 in a cohort sampled during active or convalescent COVID-19. Sequencing was carried out using peripheral blood. This CDR3 reads CASRVGQGFSETQYF. CDR3 bases: TGTGCCAGCAGGGTCGGACAGGGGTTTTCGGAGACCCAGTACTTC.